This TCR beta chain was retrieved from a study of blood T cell repertoires in COVID-19. The wider study: Both acute and convalescent COVID-19 samples were obtained from the United States, Italy and Spain. The analysed material was cDNA or gDNA that came from T cells, B-cell-depleted T cells, or PBMCs.

The protocol was immunoSEQ multiplex PCR, while the TCRdb copy is restricted to in-frame clones and leaves out a portion. The sample lists 200,000 to 300,000 clones, roughly 86% occurring once. CDR1 and CDR2 (germline): MGHRA, YSYEKL. The CDR3 is made up of 18 amino acids. Trimming took 1 base from V and 0 from J; bases not matched to a gene: 4. The TCR comes from a woman aged 55 to 70 with COVID-19, enrolled during active disease. The sequenced sample was peripheral blood. The chain employs TRBV4-1 and TRBJ2-2; 11 bases agree with TRBD2. This chain's CDR3 is CASSQGPSGRSNTGELFF. The CDR3 bases are TGCGCCAGCAGCCAAGGCCCTAGCGGGAGGTCGAACACCGGGGAGCTGTTTTTT.